Described below is a single TCR beta chain sequence and its context. The antigen is undetermined. The PCR employed 60 Vbeta primers together with 13 Jbeta primers. Libraries were prepared by immunoSEQ multiplex PCR; TCRdb keeps only in-frame clonotypes and omits some of them. The sample lists under 150,000 clones, approximately 83% occurring once. The germline CDR1 and CDR2 sequences are SGHTA and FQGNSA. V was clipped by 3 bases and J by 6 bases, with 18 bases between them. The CDR3 totals 15 residues. This entry belongs to a study of cytomegalovirus exposure and HLA in healthy donors. Study summary: Inside one of the first data releases sat 80 million to 95 million unique TCRs taken from HLA-typed donors. The Caucasian-associated ancestry cluster held 80% to 90% of a few hundred genotyped donors. Study-level findings and limits: Sequence variants that were highly shared formed a cluster that was likely a sequencing artifact. The study assumed roughly uniform donor sequencing depth for presence/absence analyses.

This clonotype was sampled from a male donor in good health and CMV-seronegative. Input material: PBMCs. The rearrangement joins TRBV7-2 to TRBJ2-7, with D possibly TRBD1 on 6 matching bases. The CDR3 DNA is TGTGCCAGCAGCTTCGTCGGGCAGGGGAGTAGCGAGCAGTACTTC. Its protein is CASSFVGQGSSEQYF. Together with reference TRBV7-2 and TRBJ2-7, the CDR3 gives the full variable domain: GAGVSQSPSNKVTEKGKDVELRCDPISGHTALYWYRQSLGQGLEFLIYFQGNSAPDKSGLPSDRFSAERTGGSVSTLTIQRTQQEDSAVYLCASSFVGQGSSEQYFGPGTRLTVT.